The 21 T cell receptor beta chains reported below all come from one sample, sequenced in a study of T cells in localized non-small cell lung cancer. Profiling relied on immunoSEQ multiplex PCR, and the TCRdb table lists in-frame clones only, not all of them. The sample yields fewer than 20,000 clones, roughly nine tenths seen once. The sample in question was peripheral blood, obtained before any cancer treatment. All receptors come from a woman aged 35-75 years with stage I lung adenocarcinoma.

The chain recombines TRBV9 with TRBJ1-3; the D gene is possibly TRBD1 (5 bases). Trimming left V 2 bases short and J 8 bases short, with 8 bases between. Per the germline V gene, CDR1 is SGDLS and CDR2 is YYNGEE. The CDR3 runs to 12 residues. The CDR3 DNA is TGTGCCAGCAGCGTTATGGGGGACACCATATATTTT. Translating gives CASSVMGDTIYF.

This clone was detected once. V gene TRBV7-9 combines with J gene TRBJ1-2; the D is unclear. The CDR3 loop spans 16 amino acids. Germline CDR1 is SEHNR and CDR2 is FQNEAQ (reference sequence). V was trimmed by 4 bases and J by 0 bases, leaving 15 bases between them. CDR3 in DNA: TGTGCCAGCAGCTCCGGACCTCCAGATACTAACTATGGCTACACCTTC. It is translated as CASSSGPPDTNYGYTF.

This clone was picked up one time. The CDR3 bases are TGTGCCAGCAGCTTTGGATCGGGAGCACACCAAGAGACCCAGTACTTC. Its translation: CASSFGSGAHQETQYF. This rearrangement joins TRBV7-9 to TRBJ2-5; maybe TRBD2 (6 bases). Trimming pared 3 bases from V and 0 bases from J, leaving 14 bases between. Germline CDR1 and CDR2: SEHNR and FQNEAQ (reference sequence). The CDR3 spans 16 residues.

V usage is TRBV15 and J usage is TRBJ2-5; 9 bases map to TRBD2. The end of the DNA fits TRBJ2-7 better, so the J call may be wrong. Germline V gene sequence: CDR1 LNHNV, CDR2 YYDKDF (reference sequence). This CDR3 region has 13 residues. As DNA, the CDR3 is TGTGCCACCAGCAGAGAACTAGCGGGCGAGCAGTACTTC. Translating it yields CATSRELAGEQYF.

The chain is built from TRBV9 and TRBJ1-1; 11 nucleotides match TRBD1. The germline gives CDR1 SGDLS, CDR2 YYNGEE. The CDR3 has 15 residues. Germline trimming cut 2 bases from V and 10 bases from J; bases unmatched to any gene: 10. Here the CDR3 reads CASSVSPGQGVVAFF. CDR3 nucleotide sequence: TGTGCCAGCAGCGTGTCACCGGGACAGGGGGTGGTAGCTTTCTTT.

The CDR3 DNA is TGTGCCAGCAGTCCCCCTAACAGGGCGAGTACTGAAGCTTTCTTT. Protein product: CASSPPNRASTEAFF. This sequence joins TRBV5-6 and TRBJ1-1, with D tentatively TRBD1 (6 bases). CDR3 length equals 15 residues. The V gene's germline CDR1 is SGHDT and CDR2 YYEEEE. V was shortened by 5 bases and J by 5 bases, with 19 bases between the two germline ends.

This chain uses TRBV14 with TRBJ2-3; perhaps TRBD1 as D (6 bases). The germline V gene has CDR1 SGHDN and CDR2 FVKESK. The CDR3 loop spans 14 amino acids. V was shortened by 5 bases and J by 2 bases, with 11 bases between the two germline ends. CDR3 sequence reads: CASSDTGSTDTQYF. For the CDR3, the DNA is TGTGCCAGCAGCGATACAGGGTCCACAGATACGCAGTATTTT.

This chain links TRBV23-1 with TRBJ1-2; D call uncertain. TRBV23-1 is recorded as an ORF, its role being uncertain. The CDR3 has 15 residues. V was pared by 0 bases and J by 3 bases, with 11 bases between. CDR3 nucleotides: TGCGCCAGCAGTCAATCCAAGGACTCCCACTATGGCTACACCTTC. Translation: CASSQSKDSHYGYTF.

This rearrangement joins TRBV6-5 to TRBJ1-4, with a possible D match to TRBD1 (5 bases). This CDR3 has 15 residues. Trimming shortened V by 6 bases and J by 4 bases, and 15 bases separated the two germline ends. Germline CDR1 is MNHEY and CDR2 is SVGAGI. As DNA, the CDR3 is TGTGCCAGCAGCGACGCCGGGCAGGGTAATGAAAAACTGTTTTTT. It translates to CASSDAGQGNEKLFF.

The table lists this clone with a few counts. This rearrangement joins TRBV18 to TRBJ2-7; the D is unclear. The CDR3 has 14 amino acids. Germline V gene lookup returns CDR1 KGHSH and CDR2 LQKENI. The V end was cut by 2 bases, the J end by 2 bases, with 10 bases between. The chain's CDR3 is CASSPGRVTYEQYF. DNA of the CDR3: TGTGCCAGCTCACCAGGCCGGGTCACCTACGAGCAGTACTTC.

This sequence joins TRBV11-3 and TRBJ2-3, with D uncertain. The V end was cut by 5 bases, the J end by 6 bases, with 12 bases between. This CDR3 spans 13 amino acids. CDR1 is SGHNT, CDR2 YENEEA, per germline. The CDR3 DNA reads TGTGCCAGCAGCCGGACCCGCGAGGATACGCAGTATTTT. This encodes CASSRTREDTQYF. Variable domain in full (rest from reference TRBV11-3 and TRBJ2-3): EAGVVQSPRYKIIEKKQPVAFWCNPISGHNTLYWYLQNLGQGPELLIRYENEEAVDDSQLPKDRFSAERLKGVDSTLKIQPAELGDSAVYLCASSRTREDTQYFGPGTRLTVL.

This CDR3 is CASSPGTGLGYTF. The CDR3, as DNA: TGTGCCAGCAGCCCCGGGACAGGGCTGGGCTACACCTTC. V is TRBV27 and J is TRBJ1-2; TRBD1 matches 9 bases. Per the germline V gene, CDR1 is MNHEY and CDR2 is SMNVEV (reference sequence). The length of the CDR3 is 13 residues. The trim removed 6 bases at V and 8 bases at J, leaving 7 bases unmatched.

The chain's CDR3 is CASSLEVLRGELFF. In DNA, the CDR3 is TGTGCCAGCAGCTTGGAGGTCCTCCGGGGGGAGCTGTTTTTT. The gene calls are TRBV5-6 and TRBJ2-2; D not resolved. Per the germline V gene, CDR1 is SGHDT and CDR2 is YYEEEE. V gave up 0 bases and J gave up 8 bases, with 11 bases separating them. The CDR3 runs 14 residues.

The CDR3: CASTIGGYNEQFF. CDR3 bases: TGTGCCAGCACCATAGGGGGATACAATGAGCAGTTCTTC. The chain has TRBV2 and TRBJ2-1; D is perhaps TRBD1 (6 bases). The CDR3 runs 13 residues. Germline CDR1 and CDR2: SNHLY and FYNNEI. Trimming removed 7 bases from V and 4 bases from J, with 11 bases in between. The full variable domain, its missing parts supplied by reference TRBV2 and TRBJ2-1, is EPEVTQTPSHQVTQMGQEVILRCVPISNHLYFYWYRQILGQKVEFLVSFYNNEISEKSEIFDDQFSVERPDGSNFTLKIRSTKLEDSAMYFCASTIGGYNEQFFGPGTRLTVL.

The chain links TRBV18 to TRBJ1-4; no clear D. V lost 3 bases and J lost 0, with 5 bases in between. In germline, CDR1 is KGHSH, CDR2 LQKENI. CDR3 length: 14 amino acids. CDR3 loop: CASSPGSTNEKLFF. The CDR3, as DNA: TGTGCCAGCTCACCGGGTTCAACTAATGAAAAACTGTTTTTT.

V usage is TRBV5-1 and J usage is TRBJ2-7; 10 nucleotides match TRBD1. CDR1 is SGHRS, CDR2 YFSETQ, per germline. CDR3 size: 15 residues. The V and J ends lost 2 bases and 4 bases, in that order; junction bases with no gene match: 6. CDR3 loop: CASSFQTGGRYEQYF. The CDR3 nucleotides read TGCGCCAGCAGCTTTCAGACAGGGGGCAGGTACGAGCAGTACTTC.

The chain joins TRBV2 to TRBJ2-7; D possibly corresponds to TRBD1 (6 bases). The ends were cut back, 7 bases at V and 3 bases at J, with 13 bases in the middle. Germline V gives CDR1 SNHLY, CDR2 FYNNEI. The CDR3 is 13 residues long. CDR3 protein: CASTEAGDYEQYF. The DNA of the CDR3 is TGTGCCAGCACCGAGGCAGGGGACTACGAGCAGTACTTC.

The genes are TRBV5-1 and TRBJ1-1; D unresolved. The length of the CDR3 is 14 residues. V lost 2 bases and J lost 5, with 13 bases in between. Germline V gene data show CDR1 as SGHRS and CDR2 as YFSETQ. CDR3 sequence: CASSFQSGGTEAFF. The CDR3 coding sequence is TGCGCCAGCAGCTTCCAGTCGGGAGGTACTGAAGCTTTCTTT.

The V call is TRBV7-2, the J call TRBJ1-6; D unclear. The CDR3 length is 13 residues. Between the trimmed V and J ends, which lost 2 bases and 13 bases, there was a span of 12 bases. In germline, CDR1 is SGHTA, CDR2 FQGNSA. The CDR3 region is CASSLRALRPLHF. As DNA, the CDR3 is TGTGCCAGCAGCTTACGGGCCTTGCGGCCCCTCCACTTT.

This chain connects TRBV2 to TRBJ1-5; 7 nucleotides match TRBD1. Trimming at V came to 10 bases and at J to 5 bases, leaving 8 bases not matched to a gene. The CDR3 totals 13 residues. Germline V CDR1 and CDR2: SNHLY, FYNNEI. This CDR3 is CATTGQEDQPQHF. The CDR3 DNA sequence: TGTGCCACCACAGGACAGGAGGATCAGCCCCAGCATTTT.

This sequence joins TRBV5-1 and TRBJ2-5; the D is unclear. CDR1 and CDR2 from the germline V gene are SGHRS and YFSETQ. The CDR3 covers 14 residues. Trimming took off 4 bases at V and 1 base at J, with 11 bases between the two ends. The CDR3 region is CASSPKDAQETQYF. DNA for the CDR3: TGCGCCAGCAGCCCAAAGGACGCCCAAGAGACCCAGTACTTC.